This TCR beta chain appears in the sequencing data of a study of metastatic and nonmetastatic thyroid tumors. Background on the study: Across peripheral blood and tumor or nodule tissue samples taken from malignant and benign thyroid patients, the repertoires were compared with one another.

This clone is deemed medium-sized. Antigen unknown. Original analysis: Between-group CDR3 differences, defined by clinicopathological status, yielded a distant-metastasis classifier for papillary thyroid cancer. TCRdb re-clonotyped the PCR reads via MiXCR. TCRdb's processing, not the authors', yielded these V and J calls. The profile shows some 16,000 clones, around 31% of them singletons. The CDR3 loop spans 14 amino acids. CDR1 is SNHLY, CDR2 FYNNEI, per germline. Trimming stripped 2 bases from V and 4 bases from J, with 9 bases between. Study-wide findings and caveats: In both blood and tumor samples, TCR beta diversity was reported significantly higher for malignant than benign nodules.

The entire patient cohort was treatment-naive prior to thyroid surgery. The chain links TRBV2 to TRBJ1-5; weak D call: TRBD1 (6 bases). Sequencing was performed on tumor tissue. The receptor comes from a male donor with papillary thyroid cancer or a benign thyroid nodule (not recorded which). Some clones in this sample may be carry-over from other donors' samples. The CDR3 region has the DNA TGTGCCAGCAGTGAATGGACAGCTAATCAGCCCCAGCATTTT. Its translation is CASSEWTANQPQHF. The full variable domain, rest sourced from reference TRBV2 and TRBJ1-5, is EPEVTQTPSHQVTQMGQEVILRCVPISNHLYFYWYRQILGQKVEFLVSFYNNEISEKSEIFDDQFSVERPDGSNFTLKIRSTKLEDSAMYFCASSEWTANQPQHFGDGTRLSIL.